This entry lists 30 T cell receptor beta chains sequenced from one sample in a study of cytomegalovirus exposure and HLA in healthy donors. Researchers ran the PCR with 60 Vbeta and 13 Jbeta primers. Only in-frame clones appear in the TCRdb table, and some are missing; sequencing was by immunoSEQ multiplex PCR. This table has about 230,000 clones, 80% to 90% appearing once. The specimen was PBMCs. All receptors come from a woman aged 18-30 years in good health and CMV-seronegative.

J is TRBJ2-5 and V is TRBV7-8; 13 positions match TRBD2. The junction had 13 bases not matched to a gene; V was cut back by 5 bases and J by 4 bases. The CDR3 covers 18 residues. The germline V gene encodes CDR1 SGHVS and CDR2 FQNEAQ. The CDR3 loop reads CASSPRTSGGGALETQYF. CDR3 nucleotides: TGTGCCAGCAGCCCCCGGACTAGCGGGGGAGGGGCGTTAGAGACCCAGTACTTC. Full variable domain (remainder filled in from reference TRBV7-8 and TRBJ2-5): GAGVSQSPRYKVAKRGQDVALRCDPISGHVSLFWYQQALGQGPEFLTYFQNEAQLDKSGLPSDRFFAERPEGSVSTLKIQRTQQEDSAVYLCASSPRTSGGGALETQYFGPGTRLLVL.

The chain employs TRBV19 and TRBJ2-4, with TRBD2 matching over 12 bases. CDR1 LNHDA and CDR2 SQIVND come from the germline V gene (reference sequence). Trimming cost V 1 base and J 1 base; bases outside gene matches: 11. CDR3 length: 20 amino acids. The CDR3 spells CASSIVGGTSGWGAKNIQYF. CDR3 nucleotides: TGTGCCAGTAGTATAGTCGGAGGGACTAGCGGGTGGGGGGCCAAAAACATTCAGTACTTC.

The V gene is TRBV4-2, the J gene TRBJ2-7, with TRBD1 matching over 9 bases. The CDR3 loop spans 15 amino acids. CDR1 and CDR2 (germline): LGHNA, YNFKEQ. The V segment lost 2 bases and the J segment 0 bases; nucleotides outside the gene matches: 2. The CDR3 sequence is CASSQPGQGSYEQYF. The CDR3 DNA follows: TGTGCCAGCAGCCAACCGGGACAGGGCTCCTACGAGCAGTACTTC.

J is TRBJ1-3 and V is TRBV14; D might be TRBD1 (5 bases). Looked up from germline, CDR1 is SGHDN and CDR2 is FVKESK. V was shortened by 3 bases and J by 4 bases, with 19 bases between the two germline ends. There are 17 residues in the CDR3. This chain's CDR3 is CASSHRGFQGSGNTIYF. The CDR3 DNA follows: TGTGCCAGCAGCCACCGGGGGTTTCAGGGCTCCGGAAACACCATATATTTT. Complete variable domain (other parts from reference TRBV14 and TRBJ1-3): EAGVTQFPSHSVIEKGQTVTLRCDPISGHDNLYWYRRVMGKEIKFLLHFVKESKQDESGMPNNRFLAERTGGTYSTLKVQPAELEDSGVYFCASSHRGFQGSGNTIYFGEGSWLTVV.

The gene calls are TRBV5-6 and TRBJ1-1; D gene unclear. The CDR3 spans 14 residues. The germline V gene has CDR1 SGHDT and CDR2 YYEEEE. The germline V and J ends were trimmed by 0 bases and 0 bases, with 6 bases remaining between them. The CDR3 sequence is CASSLVNLNTEAFF. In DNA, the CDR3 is TGTGCCAGCAGCTTGGTGAACTTGAACACTGAAGCTTTCTTT.

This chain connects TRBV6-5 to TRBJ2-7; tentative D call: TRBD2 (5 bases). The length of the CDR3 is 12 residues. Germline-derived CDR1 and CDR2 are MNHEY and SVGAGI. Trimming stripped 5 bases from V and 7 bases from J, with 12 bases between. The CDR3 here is CASSRGRGEQYF. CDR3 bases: TGTGCCAGCAGTCGAGGTCGGGGTGAGCAGTACTTC.

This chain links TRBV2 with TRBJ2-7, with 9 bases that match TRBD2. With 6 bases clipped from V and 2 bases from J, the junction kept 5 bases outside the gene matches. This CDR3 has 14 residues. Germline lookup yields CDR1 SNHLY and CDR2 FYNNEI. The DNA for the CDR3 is TGTGCCAGCAGAGCGGGAGGATTCACCTACGAGCAGTACTTC. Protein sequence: CASRAGGFTYEQYF.

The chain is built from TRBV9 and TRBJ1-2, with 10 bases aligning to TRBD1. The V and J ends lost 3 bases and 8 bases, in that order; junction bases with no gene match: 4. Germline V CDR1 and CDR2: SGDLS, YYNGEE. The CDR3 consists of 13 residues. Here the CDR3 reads CASSARTGGGYTF. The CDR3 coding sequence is TGTGCCAGCAGCGCTCGGACAGGGGGAGGCTACACCTTC.

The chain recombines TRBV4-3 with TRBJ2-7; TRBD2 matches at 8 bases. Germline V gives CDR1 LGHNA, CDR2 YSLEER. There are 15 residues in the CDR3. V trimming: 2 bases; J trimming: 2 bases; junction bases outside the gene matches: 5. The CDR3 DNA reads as TGCGCCAGCAGCCAATCGGGACTAGTACCCTACGAGCAGTACTTC. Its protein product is CASSQSGLVPYEQYF.

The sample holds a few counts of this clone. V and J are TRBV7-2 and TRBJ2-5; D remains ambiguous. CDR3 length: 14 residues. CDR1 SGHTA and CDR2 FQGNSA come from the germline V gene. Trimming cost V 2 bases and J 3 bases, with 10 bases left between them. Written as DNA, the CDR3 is TGTGCCAGCAGCTTATACGGAAGCGAAGAGACCCAGTACTTC. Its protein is CASSLYGSEETQYF.

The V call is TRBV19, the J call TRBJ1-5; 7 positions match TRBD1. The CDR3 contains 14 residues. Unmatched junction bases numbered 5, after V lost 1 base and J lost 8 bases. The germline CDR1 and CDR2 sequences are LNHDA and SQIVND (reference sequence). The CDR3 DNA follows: TGTGCCAGTAGTATAGGGACAGGTTATGAGCCCCAGCATTTT. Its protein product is CASSIGTGYEPQHF.

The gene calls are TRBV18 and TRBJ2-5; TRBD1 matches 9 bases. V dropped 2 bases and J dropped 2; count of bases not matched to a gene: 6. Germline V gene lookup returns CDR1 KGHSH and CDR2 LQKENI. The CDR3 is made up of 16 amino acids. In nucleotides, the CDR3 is TGTGCCAGCTCACCAGCCACGGGACAGGGACAAGAGACCCAGTACTTC. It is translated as CASSPATGQGQETQYF.

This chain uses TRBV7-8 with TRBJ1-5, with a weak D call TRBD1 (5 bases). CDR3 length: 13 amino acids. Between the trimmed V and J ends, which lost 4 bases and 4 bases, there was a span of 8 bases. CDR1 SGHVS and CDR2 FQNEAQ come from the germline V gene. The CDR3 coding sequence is TGTGCCAGCAGCTGGCAGGGAAATCAGCCCCAGCATTTT. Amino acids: CASSWQGNQPQHF.

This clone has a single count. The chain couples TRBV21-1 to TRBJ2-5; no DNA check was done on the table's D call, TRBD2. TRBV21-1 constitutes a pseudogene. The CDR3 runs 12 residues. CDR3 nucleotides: TGTGCCTTACTAGCGGGAAAAGAGACCCAGTACTTC. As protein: CALLAGKETQYF.

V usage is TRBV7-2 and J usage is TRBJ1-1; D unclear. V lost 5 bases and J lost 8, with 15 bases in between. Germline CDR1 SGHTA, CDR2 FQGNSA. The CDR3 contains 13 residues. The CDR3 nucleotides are TGTGCCAGCAGCGTAGAAGTAGGCAGGGAAGCTTTCTTT. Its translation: CASSVEVGREAFF.

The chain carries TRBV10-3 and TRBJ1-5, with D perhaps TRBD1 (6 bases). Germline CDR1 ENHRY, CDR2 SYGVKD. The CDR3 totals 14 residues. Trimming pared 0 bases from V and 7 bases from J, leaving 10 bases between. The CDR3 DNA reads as TGTGCCATCAGTGAGTCCTCAGGGGAGCAGCCCCAGCATTTT. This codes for CAISESSGEQPQHF.

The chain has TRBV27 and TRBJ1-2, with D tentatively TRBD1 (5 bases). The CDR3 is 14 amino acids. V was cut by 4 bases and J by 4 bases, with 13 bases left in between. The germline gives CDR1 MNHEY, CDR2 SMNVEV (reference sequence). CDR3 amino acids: CASSSRVSSYGYTF. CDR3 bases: TGTGCCAGCAGTTCCAGGGTTTCCAGCTATGGCTACACCTTC.

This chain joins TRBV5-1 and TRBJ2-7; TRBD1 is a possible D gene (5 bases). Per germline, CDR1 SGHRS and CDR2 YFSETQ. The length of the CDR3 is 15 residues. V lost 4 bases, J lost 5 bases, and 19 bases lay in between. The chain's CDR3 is CASSIGILGLNEQYF. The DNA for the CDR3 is TGCGCCAGCAGCATTGGGATTTTGGGGCTGAACGAGCAGTACTTC.

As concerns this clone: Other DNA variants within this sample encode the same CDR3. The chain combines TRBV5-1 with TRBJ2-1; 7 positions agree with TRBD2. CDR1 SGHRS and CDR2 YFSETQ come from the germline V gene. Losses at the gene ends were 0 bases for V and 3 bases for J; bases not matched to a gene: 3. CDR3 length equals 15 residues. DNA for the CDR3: TGCGCCAGCAGCTTGGCGGGAGGAGGCTACAATGAGCAGTTCTTC. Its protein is CASSLAGGGYNEQFF.

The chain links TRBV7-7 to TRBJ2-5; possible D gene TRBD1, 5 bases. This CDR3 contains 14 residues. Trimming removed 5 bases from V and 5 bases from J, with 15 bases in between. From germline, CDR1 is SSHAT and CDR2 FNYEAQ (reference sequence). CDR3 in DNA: TGTGCCAGCAGCCCAGAGTCAGGGTTGGAGACCCAGTACTTC. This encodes CASSPESGLETQYF.

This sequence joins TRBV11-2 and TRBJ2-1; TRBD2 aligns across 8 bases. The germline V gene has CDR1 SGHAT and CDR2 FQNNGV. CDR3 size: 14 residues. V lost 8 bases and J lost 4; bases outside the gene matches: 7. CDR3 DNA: TGTGCCAGCCAGGGTAGCGGGGCGTACAATGAGCAGTTCTTC. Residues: CASQGSGAYNEQFF.

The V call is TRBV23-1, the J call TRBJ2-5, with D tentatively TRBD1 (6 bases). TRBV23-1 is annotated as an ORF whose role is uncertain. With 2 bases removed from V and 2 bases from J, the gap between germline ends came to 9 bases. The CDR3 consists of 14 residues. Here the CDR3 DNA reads TGCGCCAGCAGTCAACCAGGGGCTCAAGAGACCCAGTACTTC. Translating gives CASSQPGAQETQYF.

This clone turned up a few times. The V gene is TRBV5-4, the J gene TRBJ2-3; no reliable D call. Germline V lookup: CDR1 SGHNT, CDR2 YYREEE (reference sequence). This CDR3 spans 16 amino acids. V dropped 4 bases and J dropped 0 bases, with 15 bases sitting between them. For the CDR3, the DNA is TGTGCCAGCAGCCCCCTAGAGTTTACTAGCACAGATACGCAGTATTTT. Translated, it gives CASSPLEFTSTDTQYF. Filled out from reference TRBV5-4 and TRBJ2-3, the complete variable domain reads ETGVTQSPTHLIKTRGQQVTLRCSSQSGHNTVSWYQQALGQGPQFIFQYYREEENGRGNFPPRFSGLQFPNYSSELNVNALELDDSALYLCASSPLEFTSTDTQYFGPGTRLTVL.

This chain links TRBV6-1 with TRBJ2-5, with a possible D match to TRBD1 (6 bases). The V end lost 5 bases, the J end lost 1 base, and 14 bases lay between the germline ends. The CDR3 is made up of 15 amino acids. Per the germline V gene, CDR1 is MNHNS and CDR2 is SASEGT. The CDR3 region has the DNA TGTGCCAGCAGTTCTACAGGGCAGACCCAAGAGACCCAGTACTTC. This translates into CASSSTGQTQETQYF.

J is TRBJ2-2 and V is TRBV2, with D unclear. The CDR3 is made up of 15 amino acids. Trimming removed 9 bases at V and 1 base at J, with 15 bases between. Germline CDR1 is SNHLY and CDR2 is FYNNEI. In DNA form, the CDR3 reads TGTGCCAGTACCAAACAAGTTTTGAACACCGGGGAGCTGTTTTTT. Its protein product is CASTKQVLNTGELFF.

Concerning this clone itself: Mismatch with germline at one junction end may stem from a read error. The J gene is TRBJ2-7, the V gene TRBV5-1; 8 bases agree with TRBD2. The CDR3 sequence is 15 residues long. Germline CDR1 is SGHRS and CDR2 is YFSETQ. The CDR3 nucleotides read TGCGCCAGCAACTTGGGAGGGACTAGCTCCTACGAGCAGTACTTC. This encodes CASNLGGTSSYEQYF.

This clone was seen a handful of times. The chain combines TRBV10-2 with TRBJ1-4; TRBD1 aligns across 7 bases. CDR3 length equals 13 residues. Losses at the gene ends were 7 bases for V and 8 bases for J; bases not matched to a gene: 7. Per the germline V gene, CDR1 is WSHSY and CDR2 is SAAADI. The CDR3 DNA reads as TGCGCCAGCACCTACAGGGGAGGAGAAAAACTGTTTTTT. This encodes CASTYRGGEKLFF.

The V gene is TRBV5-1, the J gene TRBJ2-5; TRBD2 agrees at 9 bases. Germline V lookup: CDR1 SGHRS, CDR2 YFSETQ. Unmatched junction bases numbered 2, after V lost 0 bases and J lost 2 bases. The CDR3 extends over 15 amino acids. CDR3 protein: CASSLASGRQETQYF. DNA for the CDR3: TGCGCCAGCAGCTTGGCGAGCGGGAGGCAAGAGACCCAGTACTTC.

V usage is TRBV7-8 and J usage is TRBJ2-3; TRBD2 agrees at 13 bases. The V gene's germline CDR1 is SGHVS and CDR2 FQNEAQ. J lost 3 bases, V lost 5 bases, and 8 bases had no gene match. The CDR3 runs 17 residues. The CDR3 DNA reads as TGTGCCAGCAGCCCACGGACTAGCGGGAGAGGGACAGATACGCAGTATTTT. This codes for CASSPRTSGRGTDTQYF.

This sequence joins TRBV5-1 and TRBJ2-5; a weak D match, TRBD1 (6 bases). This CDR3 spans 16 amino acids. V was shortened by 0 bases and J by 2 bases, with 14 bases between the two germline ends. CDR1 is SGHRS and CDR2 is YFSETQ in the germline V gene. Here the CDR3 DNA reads TGCGCCAGCAGCTTGGCATTGGGGGCTAGACAAGAGACCCAGTACTTC. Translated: CASSLALGARQETQYF.